The rows below give T cell receptor beta chains drawn from one sample of a study of beta chain features in type 1 diabetes. Sequencing was performed with immunoSEQ multiplex PCR; in TCRdb, only in-frame clones are kept and a portion is missing. The table records about 390,000 clones, 9.6% of them present only once. The sequencing input was central memory CD4+ T cells from blood. The source is a man younger than 45 with type 1 diabetes. Each CDR3 is given with its conserved first and last residue. D genes are given only for firm matches. Where a row states a size, it is once, few, many or the class of an expanded clone; other rows omit it.

D gene: .; J gene: TRBJ2-7; clone size: few; V gene: TRBV14; CDR3 DNA: TGTGCCAGCAGCCAAGATCTAGGGTATGGGCAGTACTTC; CDR3 protein: CASSQDLGYGQYF
D gene: .; J gene: TRBJ2-2; clone size: few; V gene: TRBV7-9; CDR3 DNA: TGTGCCAGCAGCTTACTCCCGGGGGCAGGCACCGGGGAGCTGTTTTTT; CDR3 protein: CASSLLPGAGTGELFF
D gene: .; J gene: TRBJ1-5; clone size: .; V gene: TRBV6-5; CDR3 DNA: TGTGCCAGCAGTTTAGTAGGTCAGCCCCAGCATTTT; CDR3 protein: CASSLVGQPQHF
D gene: .; J gene: TRBJ2-6; clone size: .; V gene: TRBV9; CDR3 DNA: TGTGCCAGCAGGCTCACGGGGGTGGCCGGGGCCAACGTCCTGACTTTC; CDR3 protein: CASRLTGVAGANVLTF
D gene: TRBD2; J gene: TRBJ2-7; clone size: .; V gene: TRBV7-6; CDR3 DNA: TGTGCCAGCAGTCCGGGACTAGCGCGCTCCTACGAGCAGTACTTC; CDR3 protein: CASSPGLARSYEQYF
D gene: .; J gene: TRBJ2-1; clone size: .; V gene: TRBV5-6; CDR3 DNA: TGTGCCAGCAGCTTGGTGACTGAGCAGTTCTTC; CDR3 protein: CASSLVTEQFF
D gene: TRBD1; J gene: TRBJ1-1; clone size: few; V gene: TRBV30; CDR3 DNA: TGTGCCTGGGAGACAGGGCACACTGAAGCTTTCTTT; CDR3 protein: CAWETGHTEAFF
D gene: .; J gene: TRBJ1-2; clone size: .; V gene: TRBV11-2; CDR3 DNA: TGTGCCAGCAGCCCCCTTTCTGGAGTAGCTGGCTACACCTTC; CDR3 protein: CASSPLSGVAGYTF
D gene: .; J gene: TRBJ2-3; clone size: .; V gene: TRBV28; CDR3 DNA: TGTGCCAGCACCACCGTGGGCGGGCCAGGGGATACGCAGTATTTT; CDR3 protein: CASTTVGGPGDTQYF
D gene: .; J gene: TRBJ2-1; clone size: .; V gene: TRBV7-8; CDR3 DNA: TGTGCCAGCAGCTTAGGTGTTAATGAGCAGTTCTTC; CDR3 protein: CASSLGVNEQFF